The clone carrying this T cell receptor beta chain came up once. The data are from a study of preoperative IRX-2 immunotherapy in early breast cancer. Treatment defined: preoperative locoregional IRX-2 cytokine immunotherapy. Using immunoSEQ multiplex PCR, the repertoire was profiled, and TCRdb retains in-frame clones only, with some absent. The sample has around 34,000 clones, roughly 80% seen once. The input for sequencing was lymph node tissue, taken from a patient treated with IRX-2 immunotherapy. The sequence was collected from a human donor with breast cancer.

The CDR3 region has the DNA TGCAGCGTACAGGAGAGCTCTGGAAACACCATATATTTT. Translated: CSVQESSGNTIYF. The J gene is TRBJ1-3, the V gene TRBV29-1, with D possibly being TRBD1 (5 bases). CDR1 SQVTM and CDR2 ANQGSEA come from the germline V gene. Trimming took 6 bases from V and 0 from J, leaving 9 bases between them. This CDR3 comprises 13 residues.